A single T cell receptor (beta chain) is shown here with its context. Its antigen has not been determined. Within one base of it there is no much larger clone, and no base qualities were kept. This entry belongs to a study of technical replicates of blood from a handful of donors (dated by TCRdb to the late 2010s). The CDR3 has 16 amino acids, counting the end cysteine and phenylalanine. Only the CDR3 part of the read is kept: 48 bases, read in frame from the first base. V was cut back by 4 bases and J by 0 bases, leaving a gap of 15 bases between them. Per the germline V gene (reference sequence), SEHNR is the CDR1 and FQNEAQ is the CDR2. Libraries were built with the immunoSEQ multiplex PCR assay. TCRdb re-hosts the immuneACCESS table, in-frame sequences only. Its copies lack some clones; in the studies checked, an unresolved V gene accounts for under half of them, and the cause for the rest is not known. The sample has approximately 14,000 clones on record, 80% of them singletons. Roughly an eighth of the sample is taken by the ten largest.

Sequenced material: PBMCs. The receptor was derived from a human donor in good health. The chain uses TRBV7-9 and TRBJ1-1; 6 matching bases give a weak D call of TRBD1. The DNA sequence is TGTGCCAGCAGCTCGGAGGCCGGGACACTGAACACTGAAGCTTTCTTT. Protein translation: CASSSEAGTLNTEAFF.